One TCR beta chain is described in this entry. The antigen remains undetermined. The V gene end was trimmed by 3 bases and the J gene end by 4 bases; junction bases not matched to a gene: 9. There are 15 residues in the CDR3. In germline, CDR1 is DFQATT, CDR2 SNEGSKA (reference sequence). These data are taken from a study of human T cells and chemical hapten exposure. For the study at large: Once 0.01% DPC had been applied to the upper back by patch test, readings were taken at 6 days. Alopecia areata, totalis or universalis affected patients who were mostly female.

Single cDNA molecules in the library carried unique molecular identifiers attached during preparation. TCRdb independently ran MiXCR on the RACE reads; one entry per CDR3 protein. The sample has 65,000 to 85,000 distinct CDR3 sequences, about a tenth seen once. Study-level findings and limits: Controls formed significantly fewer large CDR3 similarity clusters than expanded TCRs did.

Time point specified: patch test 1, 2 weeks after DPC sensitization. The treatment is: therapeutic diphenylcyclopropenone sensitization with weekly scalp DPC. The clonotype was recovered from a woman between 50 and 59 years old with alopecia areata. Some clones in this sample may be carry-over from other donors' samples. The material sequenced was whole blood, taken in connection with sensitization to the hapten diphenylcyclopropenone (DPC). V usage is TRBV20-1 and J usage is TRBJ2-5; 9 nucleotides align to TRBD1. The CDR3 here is CSASPTGGPTETQYF. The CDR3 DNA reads TGCAGTGCTAGTCCGACAGGGGGACCCACAGAGACCCAGTACTTC.